This TCR beta chain was observed in a study of blood T cell repertoires in COVID-19. Overall study: Researchers got acute and convalescent COVID-19 samples from the United States, Italy and Spain.

CDR1 and CDR2 from the germline V gene are SGHNT and YYREEE (reference sequence). The V end lost 0 bases, the J end lost 8 bases, and 14 bases lay between the germline ends. This CDR3 has 14 amino acids. This clone is a singleton in its sample. Repertoires were generated with immunoSEQ multiplex PCR, while TCRdb's copy carries only in-frame clones and drops some. The sample lists just under 65,000 clones, roughly 80% occurring once. Sequencing was done on a sample of peripheral blood. The receptor was derived from a man aged 55 to 70 with COVID-19, enrolled during active disease. The chain combines TRBV5-4 with TRBJ1-2; D unclear. The CDR3 region has the DNA TGTGCCAGCAGCTTGGAGGCGGGGATGAGGGGCTACACCTTC. Its translation is CASSLEAGMRGYTF.